This T cell receptor (beta chain) stems from a study of control samples from healthy donors and cancer patients (dated by TCRdb to 2020 to 2022). The library was generated by the immunoSEQ multiplex PCR assay. What TCRdb holds here is the immuneACCESS table cut down to in-frame rearrangements. Part of the clones is not present; checked against another copy, under half of the missing clones reflect an unresolved V gene, and the others are unexplained. The sample table contains around 170,000 clones; only one count was recorded for about 93% of them. Together, the top ten hold 0.68% of the sample. The CDR3 goes from the cysteine to the phenylalanine over 12 residues. The retained sequence is limited to the CDR3, 36 bases, with the frame set at the first base. Reading the germline V gene (reference sequence) gives CDR1 WNHNN and CDR2 SYGVQD. At the junction V is shortened by 6 bases and J by 8 bases, with 10 bases in between.

Remarks on this clone: This receptor's antigen is unknown. No clone much larger than this one lies a single base away; base qualities are absent.

Here the chain combines TRBV10-1 and TRBJ1-4; the D gene is perhaps TRBD1, from 5 matching bases. The sequence derives from a woman aged 30 to 39 in good health. Sequenced material: blood. Here is the DNA: TGCGCCAGCAGCCTACAGGAAGAAAAACTGTTTTTT. It translates as CASSLQEEKLFF.